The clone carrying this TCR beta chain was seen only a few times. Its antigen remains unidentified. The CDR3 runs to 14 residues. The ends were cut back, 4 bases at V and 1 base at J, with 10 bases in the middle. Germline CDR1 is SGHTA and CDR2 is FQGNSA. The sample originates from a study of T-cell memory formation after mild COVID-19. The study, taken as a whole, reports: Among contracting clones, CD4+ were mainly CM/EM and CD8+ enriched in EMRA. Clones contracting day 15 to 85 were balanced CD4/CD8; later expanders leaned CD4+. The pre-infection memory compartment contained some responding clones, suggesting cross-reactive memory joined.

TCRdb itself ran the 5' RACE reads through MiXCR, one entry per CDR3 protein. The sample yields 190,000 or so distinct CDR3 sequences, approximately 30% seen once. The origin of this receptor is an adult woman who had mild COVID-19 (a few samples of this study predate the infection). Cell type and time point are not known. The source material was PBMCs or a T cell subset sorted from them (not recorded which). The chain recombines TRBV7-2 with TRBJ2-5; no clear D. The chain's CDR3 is CASSSYSLQETQYF. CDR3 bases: TGTGCCAGCAGCTCGTACAGCCTCCAAGAGACCCAGTACTTC.